This T cell receptor (beta chain) was captured in a study of molecular identifiers for immune sequencing clone quantification. At the level of the study: In replicates, RNA taken from roughly 20,000 or 100,000 naive CD8 cells was divided five ways, and four portions underwent sequencing.

TCRdb fed the PCR reads into MiXCR, producing one record per CDR3 protein. The table includes 85,000 to 100,000 distinct CDR3 sequences, more than 20% detected once. Germline CDR1 reads MGHRA; CDR2 reads YSYEKL. The CDR3 has 18 amino acids. J was trimmed by 1 base and V by 4 bases; bases with no gene match: 12. This clonotype came up many times. The receptor was isolated from a human donor in good health. Some libraries in this study had Jurkat cell RNA spiked in. The V and J genes are TRBV4-1 and TRBJ2-3, with 9 bases lining up with TRBD2. Material: naive CD8+ T cells from blood, with Jurkat cell RNA spiked in. The subset was: FACS-sorted CD8+CD4-CCR7+CD45RA+ naive T cells. In nucleotides, the CDR3 is TGCGCCAGCAGCCCCGGCGGGGGGGCCGTCGATGGCACAGATACGCAGTATTTT. Its protein is CASSPGGGAVDGTDTQYF.